These 19 T cell receptor beta chains were all obtained from the same sample, sequenced in a study of T and B cells in COVID-19 patients. Multiplex PCR with BIOMED2 TRB-A/B primer pools amplified TRB rearrangements. Each CDR3 protein is one row after TCRdb ran MiXCR on the multiplex PCR reads. The sample consists of about 3,100 distinct CDR3 sequences, under 25% of them appearing once. TRB was amplified from approximately 250-480 ng of blood genomic DNA. Sequencing was performed on blood. These receptors all stem from a human donor with active COVID-19.

This clonotype is categorized as medium-sized. This chain joins TRBV19 and TRBJ1-2; TRBD1 matches at 8 bases. The CDR3 loop spans 15 amino acids. Per the germline V gene, CDR1 is LNHDA and CDR2 is SQIVND (reference sequence). The trim removed 5 bases at V and 3 bases at J, leaving 8 bases unmatched. The CDR3 is CASSPRTGIDYGYTF. The CDR3 nucleotides are TGTGCCAGTAGTCCCAGGACAGGGATAGACTATGGCTACACCTTC.

About this clonotype: A much more abundant neighbour one base away suggests this may be a read error. The gene calls are TRBV6-5 and TRBJ1-2; 8 nucleotides line up with TRBD1. The CDR3 runs 15 residues. Germline loops: CDR1 MNHEY, CDR2 SVGAGI. The CDR3 sequence is CTSSYSSDRADGYTF. In DNA, the CDR3 is TGTACCAGCAGTTACTCCTCGGACAGGGCGGATGGCTACACCTTC.

The gene calls are TRBV7-2 and TRBJ1-2; 8 bases align to TRBD1. V gave up 5 bases and J gave up 8 bases; unmatched junction bases: 7. The CDR3 runs to 13 residues. Germline assignment: CDR1 SGHTA and CDR2 FQGNSA. CDR3 in DNA: TGTGCCAGCAGCCTACAGGGGGTAAGAGGCTACACCTTC. This translates into CASSLQGVRGYTF.

The gene calls are TRBV7-9 and TRBJ1-2; D is unresolved. The germline V gene encodes CDR1 SEHNR and CDR2 FQNEAQ (reference sequence). V was trimmed by 4 bases and J by 8 bases, leaving 8 bases between them. The CDR3 sequence is 11 residues long. The CDR3: CASSYGGGYTF. CDR3 nucleotide sequence: TGTGCCAGCAGCTATGGAGGAGGCTACACCTTC.

In its sample, this clonotype ranks as medium-sized. J is TRBJ1-2 and V is TRBV30, with TRBD1 identical over 10 bases. CDR3 length: 14 amino acids. J gave up 8 bases and V 0 bases, and 6 bases lay outside the gene matches. From germline, CDR1 is GTSNPN and CDR2 SVGIG (reference sequence). The CDR3 DNA is TGTGCCTGGAGTGTAAGCGGGACAGGGGTAGGCTACACCTTC. Its protein product is CAWSVSGTGVGYTF.

This clonotype appeared a few times. The chain couples TRBV20-1 to TRBJ2-7; D uncertain. The CDR3 sequence is 13 residues long. The germline V and J ends were trimmed by 7 bases and 0 bases, with 13 bases remaining between them. CDR1 and CDR2 (germline): DFQATT, SNEGSKA (reference sequence). CDR3 bases: TGCAGTGTCAGTCGCCTTAGCTCCTACGAGCAGTACTTC. Its protein product is CSVSRLSSYEQYF.

The chain recombines TRBV5-1 with TRBJ2-7, with D perhaps being TRBD1 or TRBD2 (5 bases each). The V and J ends lost 7 bases and 6 bases respectively, with 20 bases between them. This CDR3 has 14 residues. Germline lookup yields CDR1 SGHRS and CDR2 YFSETQ. CDR3 DNA sequence: TGCGCCAGCCTCTGCGTTTCGGGGCTCTGCGAGCAGTACTTC. Translation: CASLCVSGLCEQYF.

In its sample, this clonotype was seen once. The chain is built from TRBV5-1 and TRBJ1-2; the D gene is possibly TRBD1 (6 bases). The germline V gene encodes CDR1 SGHRS and CDR2 YFSETQ. V dropped 4 bases and J dropped 4 bases, with 17 bases sitting between them. The CDR3 runs 15 residues. The CDR3 nucleotides read TGCGCCAGCAGCCCGGGGGAAGGGGGTTTCTATGGCTACACCTTC. Translated: CASSPGEGGFYGYTF.

The chain uses TRBV6-1 and TRBJ1-5; the D is unclear. CDR3 length: 14 residues. CDR1 and CDR2 (germline): MNHNS, SASEGT. The V gene lost 2 bases and the J gene lost 0 bases, with 5 bases spanning the gap. The CDR3 is CASSEQDSNQPQHF. CDR3 in DNA: TGTGCCAGCAGTGAACAGGATAGCAATCAGCCCCAGCATTTT.

The gene calls are TRBV14 and TRBJ1-2; maybe TRBD1 (5 bases). The V end was cut by 0 bases, the J end by 8 bases, with 13 bases between. From germline, CDR1 is SGHDN and CDR2 FVKESK. This CDR3 is 14 amino acids long. This CDR3 reads CASSQERRGAGYTF. The CDR3 nucleotides read TGTGCCAGCAGCCAAGAGAGGAGGGGCGCGGGCTACACCTTC.

By sample share, this clonotype is medium-sized. The chain joins TRBV18 to TRBJ2-3; D perhaps matches TRBD1 (8 bases). V was clipped by 6 bases and J by 4 bases, with 17 bases between them. The CDR3 has 15 amino acids. Germline V gene lookup returns CDR1 KGHSH and CDR2 LQKENI. CDR3 DNA: TGTGCCAGCTCTCGCGGACAGGGAGGGGCAGATACGCAGTATTTT. Its translation is CASSRGQGGADTQYF.

This clonotype has just a few counts. The gene calls are TRBV5-1 and TRBJ1-1, with D unclear. Trimming shortened V by 4 bases and J by 3 bases, and 13 bases separated the two germline ends. Germline CDR1 and CDR2: SGHRS and YFSETQ. The CDR3 length is 14 residues. The CDR3 sequence is CASSVGGFDTEAFF. Written as DNA, the CDR3 is TGCGCCAGCAGCGTTGGAGGGTTCGACACTGAAGCTTTCTTT.

A remark on this clonotype: This may arise from a read error, as a much more abundant clone is one base away. CDR3 coding DNA: TGTGCCAGCAGTTCCCGGAGCCATAGCTCCTACGAGCAGTACTTC. Translation: CASSSRSHSSYEQYF. This chain connects TRBV27 to TRBJ2-7; D is undetermined. V gave up 4 bases and J gave up 0 bases, with 13 bases separating them. The CDR3 sequence is 15 residues long. In germline, CDR1 is MNHEY, CDR2 SMNVEV (reference sequence).

By share of the sample, this clonotype is medium-sized. The rearrangement joins TRBV27 to TRBJ1-2, with unresolved D. This CDR3 has 13 amino acids. Deletions cut 3 bases from V and 8 bases from J, with 13 bases between. CDR1 is MNHEY, CDR2 SMNVEV, per germline (reference sequence). The CDR3 loop reads CASSFTPQNGYTF. DNA of the CDR3: TGTGCCAGCAGTTTCACCCCGCAGAACGGCTACACCTTC.

In this sample, this clonotype turned up a few times. The chain joins TRBV4-2 to TRBJ2-3; the match to TRBD2 covers 12 bases. The length of the CDR3 is 17 residues. Unmatched junction bases numbered 4, after V lost 1 base and J lost 2 bases. The V gene's germline CDR1 is LGHNA and CDR2 YNFKEQ. The CDR3 DNA reads as TGTGCCAGCAGCCAAGCCACTAGCGGGGGGAACACAGATACGCAGTATTTT. It encodes CASSQATSGGNTDTQYF.

This clonotype was detected only a few times. The CDR3 DNA reads as TGTGCCAGCAGCCTCGGACAGGGTTTTTACGAGCAGTACTTC. This gives the protein CASSLGQGFYEQYF. The chain employs TRBV14 and TRBJ2-7; 8 bases map to TRBD1. The germline CDR1 and CDR2 sequences are SGHDN and FVKESK. This CDR3 comprises 14 residues. The trim removed 4 bases at V and 4 bases at J, leaving 6 bases unmatched. The full variable domain, with the rest looked up from reference TRBV14 and TRBJ2-7, is EAGVTQFPSHSVIEKGQTVTLRCDPISGHDNLYWYRRVMGKEIKFLLHFVKESKQDESGMPNNRFLAERTGGTYSTLKVQPAELEDSGVYFCASSLGQGFYEQYFGPGTRLTVT.

On this clonotype: A much larger clone differs from this one at a single base, so this may be a read error. This sequence joins TRBV6-1 and TRBJ2-2, with D possibly called TRBD1 or TRBD2 (5 bases each). CDR1 is MNHNS, CDR2 SASEGT, per germline. This CDR3 contains 16 residues. The CDR3, as DNA: TGTGCCAGCAGCGATCAGGGCAGATCGAACACCGGGGAGCCGTTTTTT. Translation: CASSDQGRSNTGEPFF.

Within the sample, this clonotype is medium-sized. V gene TRBV18 combines with J gene TRBJ1-1; possible D gene TRBD1, 6 bases. Germline V gene lookup returns CDR1 KGHSH and CDR2 LQKENI. The length of the CDR3 is 15 residues. Trimming took off 2 bases at V and 4 bases at J, with 14 bases between the two ends. CDR3 sequence: CASSPYNREATEAFF. Written as DNA, the CDR3 is TGTGCCAGCTCACCATACAACAGGGAGGCCACTGAAGCTTTCTTT.

In this sample, this clonotype is medium-sized. The chain has TRBV30 and TRBJ1-5, with D uncertain. The V gene's germline CDR1 is GTSNPN and CDR2 SVGIG (reference sequence). Trimming removed 5 bases at V and 1 base at J, with 6 bases between. The length of the CDR3 is 12 residues. In DNA, the CDR3 is TGTGCCTGGGAGACCAGCAATCAGCCCCAGCATTTT. Its translation: CAWETSNQPQHF.